What follows are 28 T cell receptor beta chains derived from one specimen sequenced in a study of Graves' ophthalmopathy and Graves' hyperthyroidism (dated by TCRdb to between 2018 and 2020). Data came from an Illumina HiSeq 2000. TCR beta CDR3 regions were amplified from RNA transcripts for repertoire sequencing. A first-round RT-PCR used HTBI primers with the Qiagen OneStep RT-PCR kit, followed by a second-round multiplex PCR, size selection and purification. The raw public reads went through TCRdb reprocessing: fastp at Q25, MiXCR clone calling, in-frame beta chains kept. Each CDR3 protein gets just one entry, which takes the most common genes and DNA from the rows behind it. This sample lists 170,000 or so distinct CDR3 sequences; roughly two fifths were detected once. Clones ranked in the top ten supply 8% to 9% of the sample. The specimen was peripheral blood. The source is a man aged 30 to 39 with Graves' ophthalmopathy. Donor details come from another sample of the same person, matched by shared clones.

With respect to this clonotype: A read error may produce the germline difference seen at one junction end. CDR3 protein: CASSGGQEIQYF. The DNA of the CDR3 is TGTGCCAGCAGTGGAGGTCAAGAGATCCAGTACTTC. The rearrangement uses TRBV6-2 or TRBV6-3 and TRBJ2-5; tentative D call: TRBD2 (5 bases). This CDR3 has 12 amino acids. Germline loops: CDR1 MNHEY, CDR2 SVGEGT.

This clonotype was observed a handful of times. V and J are TRBV6-5 and TRBJ2-7; the D is unclear. There are 16 residues in the CDR3. Trimming left V 0 bases short and J 7 bases short, with 19 bases between. CDR1 MNHEY and CDR2 SVGAGI come from the germline V gene. CDR3 sequence (DNA): TGTGCCAGCAGTTACTCGAAGGAGAGACTGGATCCGGAGCAGTACTTC. As protein: CASSYSKERLDPEQYF.

This chain connects TRBV28 to TRBJ2-7; D unclear. This CDR3 is built from 13 residues. Trimming removed 3 bases at V and 4 bases at J, with 10 bases between. CDR1 MDHEN and CDR2 SYDVKM come from the germline V gene. CDR3 loop: CASSFALSYEQYF. CDR3 in DNA: TGTGCCAGCAGTTTCGCCCTCTCTTACGAGCAGTACTTC.

In the case of this clonotype: Relative to the germline gene, one junction end is altered; a read error may explain this. The chain links TRBV6-5 to TRBJ2-7; 9 bases align to TRBD1. The CDR3 length is 14 residues. From germline, CDR1 is MNHEY and CDR2 SVGAGI. CDR3 protein: CASSYRGTGGEHYF. CDR3 nucleotides: TGTGCCAGCAGTTACAGAGGAACAGGGGGCGAGCACTACTTC.

Ten or more counts support this clonotype. The V call is TRBV28, the J call TRBJ1-5; weak D call: TRBD1 (6 bases). The V gene's germline CDR1 is MDHEN and CDR2 SYDVKM. This CDR3 has 15 amino acids. V was shortened by 2 bases and J by 7 bases, with 15 bases between the two germline ends. Written as DNA, the CDR3 is TGTGCCAGCAGTTTAGACCCCGGGGGGACACAGCCCCAGCATTTT. The encoded protein is CASSLDPGGTQPQHF.

This clonotype was observed many times. The chain recombines TRBV10-3 with TRBJ2-5; 9 bases agree with TRBD1. Trimming took 3 bases from V and 7 from J; bases not matched to a gene: 9. Per germline, CDR1 ENHRY and CDR2 SYGVKD. The CDR3 is 15 residues long. Here the CDR3 reads CAISDSLGGQGTQYF. CDR3 in DNA: TGTGCCATCAGTGACTCGTTGGGGGGACAGGGGACCCAGTACTTC.

The chain uses TRBV6-5 and TRBJ2-2, with D hard to call. Germline V gene sequence: CDR1 MNHEY, CDR2 SVGAGI. CDR3 size: 13 residues. V lost 5 bases to trimming and J lost 5 bases, with 9 bases between them. CDR3 nucleotides: TGTGCCAGCAGTCACACAGAAACCGGGGAGCTGTTTTTT. Translating gives CASSHTETGELFF.

There are many counts of this clonotype. The rearrangement links TRBV12-3 or TRBV12-4 to TRBJ1-1, with 8 bases identical to TRBD1. The CDR3 spans 16 residues. V lost 4 bases, J lost 3 bases, and 10 bases stayed unmatched. CDR3: CASSWGTGRFDTEAFF. The CDR3 DNA reads TGTGCCAGCAGTTGGGGGACAGGACGATTCGACACTGAAGCTTTCTTT.

This clonotype was found many times. V usage is TRBV28 and J usage is TRBJ1-1; possible D gene TRBD1, 5 bases. Germline CDR1 and CDR2: MDHEN and SYDVKM. Trimming cost V 7 bases and J 2 bases, with 14 bases left between them. The CDR3 is 14 residues long. The CDR3 DNA sequence: TGTGCCAGCACAACCCTCCAGGGCAACACTGAAGCTTTCTTT. It translates to CASTTLQGNTEAFF.

The rearrangement joins TRBV6-2 or TRBV6-3 to TRBJ1-2; D perhaps matches TRBD1 (5 bases). Germline loops: CDR1 MNHEY, CDR2 SVGEGT. This CDR3 has 12 amino acids. Trimming removed 7 bases from V and 1 base from J, with 7 bases in between. The CDR3 nucleotides read TGTGCCAGCACAGACAGTAACTATGGCTACACCTTC. Protein: CASTDSNYGYTF.

Ten or more counts support this clonotype. V and J are TRBV4-1 and TRBJ2-4; 7 bases map to TRBD2. CDR3 length: 18 residues. V shed 2 bases and J 1 base; nucleotides not matched to a gene: 11. In germline, CDR1 is MGHRA, CDR2 YSYEKL. In nucleotides, the CDR3 is TGCGCCAGCAGCCAAATCGGGGAGGGAGCCAGGGCCAAAAACATTCAGTACTTC. Residues: CASSQIGEGARAKNIQYF.

This clonotype was detected ten times or more. J is TRBJ1-1 and V is TRBV12-3 or TRBV12-4; D remains ambiguous. This CDR3 has 15 residues. Deletions cut 2 bases from V and 5 bases from J, with 15 bases between. The CDR3 coding sequence is TGTGCCAGCAGTTTATATAGTACGATGACGACTGAAGCTTTCTTT. Translated, it gives CASSLYSTMTTEAFF.

This clonotype was seen many times. The V call is TRBV6-2 or TRBV6-3, the J call TRBJ1-2; D is ambiguous. The CDR3 is 16 residues long. With 6 bases removed from V and 2 bases from J, the gap between germline ends came to 19 bases. The germline V gene has CDR1 MNHEY and CDR2 SVGEGT. The CDR3 sequence is CASRPGLGTRNYGYTF. In DNA, the CDR3 is TGTGCCAGCAGACCCGGCCTGGGCACTCGAAACTATGGCTACACCTTC.

The chain combines TRBV29-1 with TRBJ2-5; no clear D. The germline V gene has CDR1 SQVTM and CDR2 ANQGSEA. V was cut by 5 bases and J by 2 bases, with 18 bases left in between. This CDR3 is 15 amino acids long. CDR3 DNA sequence: TGCAGCGTTTTCCGACATCAGCGCTCACAAGAGACCCAGTACTTC. It encodes CSVFRHQRSQETQYF.

Many counts were recorded for this clonotype. The genes are TRBV6-2 or TRBV6-3 and TRBJ2-2; the match to TRBD1 covers 9 bases. The CDR3 covers 16 residues. The germline CDR1 and CDR2 sequences are MNHEY and SVGEGT. Germline trimming cut 6 bases from V and 3 bases from J; bases unmatched to any gene: 8. As DNA, the CDR3 is TGTGCCAGCAGCCCAGGGTGGGACAGGGACACCGGGGAGCTGTTTTTT. It codes for CASSPGWDRDTGELFF.

This clonotype was picked up many times. This chain connects TRBV6-2 or TRBV6-3 to TRBJ2-7, with unresolved D. The CDR3 consists of 15 residues. CDR1 and CDR2 from the germline V gene are MNHEY and SVGEGT. Trimming removed 8 bases from V and 3 bases from J, with 20 bases in between. CDR3 DNA: TGTGCCAGCTCCAAACGCCGCTATTCGAACTACGAGCAGTACTTC. Translated, it gives CASSKRRYSNYEQYF.

With respect to this clonotype: The junction does not match germline at one end; this may be a read error. V and J are TRBV6-2 or TRBV6-3 and TRBJ2-7, with D hard to call. Per the germline V gene, CDR1 is MNHEY and CDR2 is SVGEGT. The CDR3 is 14 residues long. The CDR3 loop is CASSYSSDSSEQYF. DNA for the CDR3: TGTGCCAGCAGTTACTCGTCTGATTCCTCCGAGCAGTACTTC.

The genes are TRBV28 and TRBJ1-1, with 9 bases lining up with TRBD1. The CDR3 has 15 residues. The V gene end was trimmed by 6 bases and the J gene end by 1 base; junction bases not matched to a gene: 6. CDR1 and CDR2 from the germline V gene are MDHEN and SYDVKM. The chain's CDR3 is CASRRQGGENTEAFF. CDR3 bases: TGTGCCAGCAGGCGACAGGGGGGAGAGAACACTGAAGCTTTCTTT.

This clonotype was detected ten times or more. The chain uses TRBV7-9 and TRBJ2-7; 10 bases fit TRBD2. The germline gives CDR1 SEHNR, CDR2 FQNEAQ (reference sequence). The CDR3 sequence is 13 residues long. In nucleotides, the CDR3 is TGTGCTTACTCTAGCGGGGGCTCCTACGAGCAGTACTTC. This translates into CAYSSGGSYEQYF.

The chain uses TRBV6-1 and TRBJ1-6; 8 nucleotides line up with TRBD1. The trim removed 6 bases at V and 9 bases at J, leaving 13 bases unmatched. CDR3 length equals 16 residues. The germline V gene has CDR1 MNHNS and CDR2 SASEGT. The CDR3 bases are TGTGCCAGCAGGACCCGGACAGGGAAGCTTGTTTCACCCCTCCACTTT. It yields the protein CASRTRTGKLVSPLHF.

This clonotype was recorded many times. The chain couples TRBV6-2 or TRBV6-3 to TRBJ2-5; possible D gene TRBD1, 6 bases. Trimming pared 6 bases from V and 3 bases from J, leaving 14 bases between. The CDR3 has 14 residues. The germline CDR1 and CDR2 sequences are MNHEY and SVGEGT. The CDR3 loop reads CASRSGKGEETQYF. DNA for the CDR3: TGTGCCAGCAGGTCTGGAAAGGGGGAAGAGACCCAGTACTTC.

This clonotype has ten or more counts. This chain connects TRBV20-1 to TRBJ2-7; perhaps TRBD2 as D (6 bases). Per germline, CDR1 DFQATT and CDR2 SNEGSKA (reference sequence). The ends were cut back, 2 bases at V and 4 bases at J, with 12 bases in the middle. The CDR3 spans 13 residues. Here the CDR3 reads CSARSGLGYEQYF. Here the CDR3 DNA reads TGCAGTGCTAGATCGGGACTTGGTTACGAGCAGTACTTC.

V usage is TRBV24-1 and J usage is TRBJ1-1; maybe TRBD1 (6 bases). The germline V gene has CDR1 KGHDR and CDR2 SFDVKD. CDR3 size: 16 residues. The ends were cut back, 3 bases at V and 1 base at J, with 14 bases in the middle. The CDR3 DNA reads TGTGCCACCAGTGATGGACCCGGGACAACGAACACTGAAGCTTTCTTT. Translating gives CATSDGPGTTNTEAFF.

J is TRBJ1-2 and V is TRBV12-3 or TRBV12-4; D possibly corresponds to TRBD1 (6 bases). There are 13 residues in the CDR3. The germline V and J ends were trimmed by 10 bases and 4 bases, with 16 bases remaining between them. CDR3 sequence (DNA): TGTGCCACCGGTGACAGGACCTCCTATGGCTACACCTTC. Amino acid sequence: CATGDRTSYGYTF.

This clonotype showed up many times. This rearrangement joins TRBV28 to TRBJ1-1; D is ambiguous. The length of the CDR3 is 14 residues. The germline CDR1 and CDR2 sequences are MDHEN and SYDVKM. Deletions cut 2 bases from V and 3 bases from J, with 10 bases between. For the CDR3, the DNA is TGTGCCAGCAGTTTACATTTTGCGGACACTGAAGCTTTCTTT. Its translation is CASSLHFADTEAFF.

In its sample, this clonotype was seen many times. The chain uses TRBV28 and TRBJ2-5; tentatively, D is TRBD1 (8 bases). This CDR3 comprises 16 residues. The V and J ends lost 5 bases and 5 bases respectively, with 21 bases between them. Germline V lookup: CDR1 MDHEN, CDR2 SYDVKM. The DNA of the CDR3 is TGTGCCAGCAGTGTAGGGTTTGGACAGGGAGGGGAGACCCAGTACTTC. Protein: CASSVGFGQGGETQYF.

The chain recombines TRBV12-3 or TRBV12-4 with TRBJ2-2, with a weak D call TRBD1 (5 bases). V was clipped by 5 bases and J by 6 bases, with 10 bases between them. CDR3 length: 13 amino acids. This CDR3 reads CASSQGFSGELFF. DNA of the CDR3: TGTGCCAGCAGTCAGGGTTTCTCCGGGGAGCTGTTTTTT.

This clonotype appeared many times. This chain links TRBV28 with TRBJ2-7; weak D call: TRBD2 (6 bases). Germline V gene sequence: CDR1 MDHEN, CDR2 SYDVKM. This CDR3 has 15 residues. Deletions cut 4 bases from V and 3 bases from J, with 16 bases between. The CDR3 protein is CASSSGSTSSYEQYF. The CDR3 DNA is TGTGCCAGCAGTTCCGGGAGCACCTCGAGCTACGAGCAGTACTTC.